The entry below gives a single T cell receptor (beta chain) sequence along with its context. The PCR ran on 60 Vbeta and 13 Jbeta primers. Sequencing was performed with immunoSEQ multiplex PCR; in TCRdb, only in-frame clones are kept and a portion is missing. The table shows around 140,000 clones, with 9.7% occurring only once. This record belongs to a study of cytomegalovirus exposure and HLA in healthy donors. V lost 1 base, J lost 2 bases, and 6 bases lay in between. The CDR3 is 14 residues long. Germline values: CDR1 LNHDA, CDR2 SQIVND (reference sequence). This TCR derives from a man aged 50 to 60 in good health and CMV-seronegative. The sequenced sample consisted of PBMCs. This chain uses TRBV19 with TRBJ1-3, with D unresolved. CDR3 bases: TGTGCCAGTAGTATAGGAGGGCCTGGAAACACCATATATTTT. It codes for CASSIGGPGNTIYF.